The present TCR beta chain was sequenced within a study of blood T cell repertoires in COVID-19. Whole-study context: Nucleic acid was either cDNA or gDNA, and it came from T cells, B-cell-depleted T cells, or PBMCs.

The CDR3 length is 15 residues. The trim removed 8 bases at V and 4 bases at J, leaving 6 bases unmatched. Germline CDR1 reads MDHEN; CDR2 reads SYDVKM. In this sample, this clone turned up once. In the original processing: For nucleated cells, counts were estimated from reference gene primer amplification. Libraries were prepared by immunoSEQ multiplex PCR; TCRdb keeps only in-frame clonotypes and omits some of them. V and J calls and clone size are as listed in that table; D and trimming were resolved from the DNA. Of about 69,000 clones in the sample, approximately 90% were seen once. Sequencing was performed on peripheral blood. This TCR derives from an older woman with active COVID-19. The chain links TRBV28 to TRBJ2-5, with 14 bases that match TRBD2. The DNA for the CDR3 is TGTGCCAGCGGACTAGCGGGAGGTGTCATAGAGACCCAGTACTTC. The encoded protein is CASGLAGGVIETQYF.